The sequence of this T cell receptor beta chain was determined in a study of cytomegalovirus exposure and HLA in healthy donors. Study-wide findings and caveats: Many donors shared some public TCRs, even though most TCR sequences were rare.

Comment on this clone: Its antigen remains unknown.

The PCR made use of 60 Vbeta and 13 Jbeta primers. Here immunoSEQ multiplex PCR was the method, and the copy in TCRdb shows in-frame clones only, minus some. The profile shows under 200,000 clones, around 80% of them singletons. The TCR was taken from a woman aged 25-40 years in good health and CMV-seropositive. Source material: PBMCs.

In DNA, the CDR3 is TGTGCCAGCAGCCCGCAGGGAATGGAAGCTTTCTTT. Translating gives CASSPQGMEAFF. V and J are TRBV7-9 and TRBJ1-1, with D maybe TRBD1 (5 bases). In germline, CDR1 is SEHNR, CDR2 FQNEAQ (reference sequence). Deletions cut 5 bases from V and 8 bases from J, with 12 bases between. This CDR3 region has 12 residues.